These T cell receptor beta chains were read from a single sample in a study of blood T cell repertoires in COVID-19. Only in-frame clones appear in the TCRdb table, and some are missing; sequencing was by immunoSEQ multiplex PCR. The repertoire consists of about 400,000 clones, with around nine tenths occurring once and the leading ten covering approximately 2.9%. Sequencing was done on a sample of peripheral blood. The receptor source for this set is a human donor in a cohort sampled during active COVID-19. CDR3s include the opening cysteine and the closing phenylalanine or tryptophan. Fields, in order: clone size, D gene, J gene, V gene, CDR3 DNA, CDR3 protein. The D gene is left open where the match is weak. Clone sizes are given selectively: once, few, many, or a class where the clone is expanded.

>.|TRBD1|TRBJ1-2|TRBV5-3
TGTGCCAGAAGCCTCGACAGGGGCGTTAGAAACTATGGCTACACCTTC
CARSLDRGVRNYGYTF
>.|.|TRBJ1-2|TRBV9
TGTGCCAGCAGCACCTCGGCAGGCAACTATGGCTACACCTTC
CASSTSAGNYGYTF
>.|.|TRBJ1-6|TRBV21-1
TGTGCCAGCAGCTGGGGGGTCTTTTTGTATTATAATTCACCCCTCCACTTT
CASSWGVFLYYNSPLHF
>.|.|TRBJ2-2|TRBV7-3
TGTGCCAGCAGCTTAGCAGGGCCGAACACCGGGGAGCTGTTTTTT
CASSLAGPNTGELFF
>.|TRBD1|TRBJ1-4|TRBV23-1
TGCGCCAGCAGTCTCGAAACCCGGGACAGGGGTTCCACTAATGAAAAACTGTTTTTT
CASSLETRDRGSTNEKLFF
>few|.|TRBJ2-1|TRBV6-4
TGTGCCAGCAGCGCGACGGAGAAGTCCGTCCATGAGCAGTTCTTC
CASSATEKSVHEQFF
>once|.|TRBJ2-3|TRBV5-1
TGCGCCAGCAGAACCCGGGACTTTCCGGATACGCAGTATTTT
CASRTRDFPDTQYF
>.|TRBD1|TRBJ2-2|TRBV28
TGTGCCAGCAGCCCGACAGGGGAGAGGGAGCTGTTTTTT
CASSPTGERELFF
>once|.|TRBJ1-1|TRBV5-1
TGCGCCAGCAGGGTGAGGGCGGCGAACACTGAAGCTTTCTTT
CASRVRAANTEAFF
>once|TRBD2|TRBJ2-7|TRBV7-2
TGTGCCAGCAGCTTGCTGACTAGCGGGAACGGCGGCGAGCAGTACTTC
CASSLLTSGNGGEQYF
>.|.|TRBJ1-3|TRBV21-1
TGTGCCAGCAGCAAAGTTTCGGACAGTACTGGAAGCACCATATATTTT
CASSKVSDSTGSTIYF
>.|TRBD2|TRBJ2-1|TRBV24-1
TGTGCCACCAGTGCCCGACTAGCGCTGAGAAATGAGCAGTTCTTC
CATSARLALRNEQFF
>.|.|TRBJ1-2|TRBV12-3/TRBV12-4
TGTGCCAGCAGTTTATGGGCCCGCTATGGCTACACCTTC
CASSLWARYGYTF
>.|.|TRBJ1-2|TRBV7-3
TGTGCCAGCAGCTTAGGGGAGGGTGGGGTCGGCTACACCTTC
CASSLGEGGVGYTF
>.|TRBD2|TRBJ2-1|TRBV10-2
TGCGCCAGCAGTGAGTACCAGCGGGACGAGCAGTTCTTC
CASSEYQRDEQFF
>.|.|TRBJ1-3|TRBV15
TGTGCCACCAGCCCCATCGGGGATCATGGATATAGGAGCACCATATATTTT
CATSPIGDHGYRSTIYF
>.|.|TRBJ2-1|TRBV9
TGTGCCAGCAGCGTAGCTTGGCTAGCCACAGACAATGAGCAGTTCTTC
CASSVAWLATDNEQFF
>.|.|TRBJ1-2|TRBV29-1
TGCAGCGTTGAAGATGCACGGGGGGCGCGTGGCTACACCTTC
CSVEDARGARGYTF